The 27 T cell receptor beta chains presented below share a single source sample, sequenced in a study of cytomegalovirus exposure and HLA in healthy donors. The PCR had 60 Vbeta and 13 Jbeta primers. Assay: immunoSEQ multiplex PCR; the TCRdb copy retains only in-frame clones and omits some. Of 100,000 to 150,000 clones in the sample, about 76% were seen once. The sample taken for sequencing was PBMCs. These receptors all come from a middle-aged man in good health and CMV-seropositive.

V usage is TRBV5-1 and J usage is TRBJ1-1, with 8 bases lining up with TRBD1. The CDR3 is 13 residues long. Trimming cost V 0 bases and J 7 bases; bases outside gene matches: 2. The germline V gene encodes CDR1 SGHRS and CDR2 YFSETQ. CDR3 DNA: TGCGCCAGCAGCTTGGCGGGACAGGATGAAGCTTTCTTT. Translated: CASSLAGQDEAFF. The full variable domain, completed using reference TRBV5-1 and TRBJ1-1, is KAGVTQTPRYLIKTRGQQVTLSCSPISGHRSVSWYQQTPGQGLQFLFEYFSETQRNKGNFPGRFSGRQFSNSRSEMNVSTLELGDSALYLCASSLAGQDEAFFGQGTRLTVV.

The CDR3, as DNA: TGTGCCAGCAGCCCCATCCGGGGTAAGGGGGACGAGCAGTACTTC. This sequence encodes CASSPIRGKGDEQYF. The rearrangement links TRBV11-2 to TRBJ2-7, with D possibly matching TRBD1 (6 bases). CDR1 is SGHAT and CDR2 is FQNNGV in the germline V gene. The CDR3 runs to 15 residues. V lost 5 bases to trimming and J lost 5 bases, with 19 bases between them.

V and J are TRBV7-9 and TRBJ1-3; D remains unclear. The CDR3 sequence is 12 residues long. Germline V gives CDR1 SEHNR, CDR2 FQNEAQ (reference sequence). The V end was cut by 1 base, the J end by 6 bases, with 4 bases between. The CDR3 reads CASSLVLNTIYF. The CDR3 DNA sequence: TGTGCCAGCAGCTTAGTACTAAACACCATATATTTT.

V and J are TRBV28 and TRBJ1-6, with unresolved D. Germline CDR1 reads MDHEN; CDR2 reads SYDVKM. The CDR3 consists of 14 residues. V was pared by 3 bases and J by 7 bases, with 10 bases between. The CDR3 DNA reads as TGTGCCAGCAGTTTCTCGCTGGCAAATTCACCCCTCCACTTT. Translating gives CASSFSLANSPLHF.

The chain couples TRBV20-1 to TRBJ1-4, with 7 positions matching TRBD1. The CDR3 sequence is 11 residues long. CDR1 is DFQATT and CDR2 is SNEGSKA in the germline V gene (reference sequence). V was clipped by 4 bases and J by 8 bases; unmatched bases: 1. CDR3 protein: CSAIQGEKLFF. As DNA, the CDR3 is TGCAGTGCTATACAGGGGGAAAAACTGTTTTTT.

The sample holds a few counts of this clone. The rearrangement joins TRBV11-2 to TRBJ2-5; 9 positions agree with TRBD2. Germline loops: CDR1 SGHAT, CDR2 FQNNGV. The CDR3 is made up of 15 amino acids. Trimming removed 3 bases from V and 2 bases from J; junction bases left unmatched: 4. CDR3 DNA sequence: TGTGCCAGCAGCTTTAGCGGGAGAAGACAAGAGACCCAGTACTTC. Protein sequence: CASSFSGRRQETQYF.

CDR3 sequence: CASRDTQNTEAFF. The DNA of the CDR3 is TGCGCCAGCAGGGACACCCAGAACACTGAAGCTTTCTTT. This chain links TRBV5-1 with TRBJ1-1; weak D call: TRBD1 (5 bases). The CDR3 has 13 residues. Germline assignment: CDR1 SGHRS and CDR2 YFSETQ. Trimming removed 5 bases from V and 1 base from J, with 9 bases in between.

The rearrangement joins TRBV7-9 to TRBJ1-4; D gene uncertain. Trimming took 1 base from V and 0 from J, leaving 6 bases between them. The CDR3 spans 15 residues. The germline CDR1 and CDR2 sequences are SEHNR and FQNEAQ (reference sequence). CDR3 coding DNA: TGTGCCAGCAGCTTAGTGCGGCCAACTAATGAAAAACTGTTTTTT. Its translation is CASSLVRPTNEKLFF.

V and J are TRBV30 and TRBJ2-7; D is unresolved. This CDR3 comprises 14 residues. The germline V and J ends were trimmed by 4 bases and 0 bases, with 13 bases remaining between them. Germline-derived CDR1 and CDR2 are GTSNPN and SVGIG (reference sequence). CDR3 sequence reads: CAWNALHSSYEQYF. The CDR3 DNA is TGTGCCTGGAATGCCCTCCATAGCTCCTACGAGCAGTACTTC.

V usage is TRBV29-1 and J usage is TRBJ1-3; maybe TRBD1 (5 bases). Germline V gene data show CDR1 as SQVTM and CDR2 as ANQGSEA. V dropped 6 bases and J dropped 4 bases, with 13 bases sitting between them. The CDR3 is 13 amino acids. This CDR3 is CSVGGGNGNTIYF. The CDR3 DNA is TGCAGCGTGGGGGGGGGTAACGGAAACACCATATATTTT.

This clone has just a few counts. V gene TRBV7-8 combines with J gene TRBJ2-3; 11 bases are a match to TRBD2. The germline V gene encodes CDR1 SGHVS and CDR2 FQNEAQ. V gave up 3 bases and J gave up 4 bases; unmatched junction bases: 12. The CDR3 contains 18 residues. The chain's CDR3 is CASSFIAGGPLVSDTQYF. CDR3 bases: TGTGCCAGCAGCTTCATAGCGGGAGGGCCGTTGGTATCAGATACGCAGTATTTT.

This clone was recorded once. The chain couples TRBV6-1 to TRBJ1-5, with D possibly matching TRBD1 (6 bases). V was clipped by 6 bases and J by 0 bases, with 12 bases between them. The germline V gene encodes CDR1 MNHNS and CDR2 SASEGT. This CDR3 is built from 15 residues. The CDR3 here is CASRPRGYSNQPQHF. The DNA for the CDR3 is TGTGCCAGCAGGCCCAGGGGCTATAGCAATCAGCCCCAGCATTTT.

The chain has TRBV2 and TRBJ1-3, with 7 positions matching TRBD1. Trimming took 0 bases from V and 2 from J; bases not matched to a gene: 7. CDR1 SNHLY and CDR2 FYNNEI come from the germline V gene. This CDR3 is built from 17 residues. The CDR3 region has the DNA TGTGCCAGCAGTGAAGCGCGGACAGGAATAACTGGAAACACCATATATTTT. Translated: CASSEARTGITGNTIYF.

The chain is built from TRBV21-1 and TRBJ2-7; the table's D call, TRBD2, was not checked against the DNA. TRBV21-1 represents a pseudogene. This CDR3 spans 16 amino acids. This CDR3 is CASSNWLAATYYEQYF. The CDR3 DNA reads TGTGCCAGCAGCAATTGGCTAGCGGCAACCTACTACGAGCAGTACTTC.

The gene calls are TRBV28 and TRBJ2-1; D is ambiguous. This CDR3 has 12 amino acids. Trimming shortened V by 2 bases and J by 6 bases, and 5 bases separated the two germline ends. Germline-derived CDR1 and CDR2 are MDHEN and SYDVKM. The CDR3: CASSLQFNEQFF. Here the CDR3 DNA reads TGTGCCAGCAGTTTACAGTTCAATGAGCAGTTCTTC.

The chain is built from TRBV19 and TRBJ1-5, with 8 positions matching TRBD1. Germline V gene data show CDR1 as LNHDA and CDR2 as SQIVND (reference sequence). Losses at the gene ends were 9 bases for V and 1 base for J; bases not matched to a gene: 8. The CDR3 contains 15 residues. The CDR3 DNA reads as TGTGCCAGCAGTGCGACAGGGGAGAGCAATCAGCCCCAGCATTTT. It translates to CASSATGESNQPQHF.

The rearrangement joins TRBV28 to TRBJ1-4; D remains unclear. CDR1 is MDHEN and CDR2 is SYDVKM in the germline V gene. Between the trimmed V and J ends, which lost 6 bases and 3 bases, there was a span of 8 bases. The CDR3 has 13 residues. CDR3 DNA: TGTGCCAGCAGCTTGGCCCCTAATGAAAAACTGTTTTTT. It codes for CASSLAPNEKLFF.

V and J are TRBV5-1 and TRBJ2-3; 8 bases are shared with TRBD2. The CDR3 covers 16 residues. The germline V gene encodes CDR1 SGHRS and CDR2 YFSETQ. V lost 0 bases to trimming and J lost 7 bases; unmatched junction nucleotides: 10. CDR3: CASSLDPGGASNTQYF. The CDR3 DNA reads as TGCGCCAGCAGCTTGGATCCCGGGGGGGCCTCTAATACGCAGTATTTT. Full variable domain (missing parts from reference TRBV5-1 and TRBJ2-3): KAGVTQTPRYLIKTRGQQVTLSCSPISGHRSVSWYQQTPGQGLQFLFEYFSETQRNKGNFPGRFSGRQFSNSRSEMNVSTLELGDSALYLCASSLDPGGASNTQYFGPGTRLTVL.

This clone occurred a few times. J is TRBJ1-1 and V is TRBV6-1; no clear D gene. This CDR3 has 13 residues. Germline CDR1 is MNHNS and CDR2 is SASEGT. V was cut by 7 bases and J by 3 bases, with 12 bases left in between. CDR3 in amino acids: CASTPGAYTEAFF. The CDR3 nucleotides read TGTGCCAGCACTCCCGGAGCCTACACTGAAGCTTTCTTT.

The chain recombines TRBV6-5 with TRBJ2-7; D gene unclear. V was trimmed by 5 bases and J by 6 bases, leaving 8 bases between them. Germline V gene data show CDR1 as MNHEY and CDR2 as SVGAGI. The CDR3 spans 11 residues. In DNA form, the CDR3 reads TGTGCCAGCAGTACGCGGAGCGAGCAGTACTTC. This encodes CASSTRSEQYF.

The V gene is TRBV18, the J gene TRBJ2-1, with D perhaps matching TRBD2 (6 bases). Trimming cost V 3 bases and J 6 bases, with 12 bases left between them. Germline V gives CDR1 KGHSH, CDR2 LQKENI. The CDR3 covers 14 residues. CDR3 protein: CASSPGGGPNEQFF. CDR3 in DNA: TGTGCCAGCTCACCGGGGGGAGGCCCCAATGAGCAGTTCTTC.

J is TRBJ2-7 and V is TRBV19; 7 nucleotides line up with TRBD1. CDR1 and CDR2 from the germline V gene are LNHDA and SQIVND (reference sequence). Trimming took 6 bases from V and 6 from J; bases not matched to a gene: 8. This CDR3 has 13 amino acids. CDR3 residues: CASRPGQVGEQYF. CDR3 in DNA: TGTGCCAGTAGGCCTGGACAGGTAGGCGAGCAGTACTTC.

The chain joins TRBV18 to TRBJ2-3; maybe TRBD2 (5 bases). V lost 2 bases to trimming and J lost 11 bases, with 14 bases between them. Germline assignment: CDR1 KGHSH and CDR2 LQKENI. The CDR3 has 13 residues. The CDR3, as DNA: TGTGCCAGCTCACCAATCTCGGCCGAGGGGCAGTATTTT. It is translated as CASSPISAEGQYF.

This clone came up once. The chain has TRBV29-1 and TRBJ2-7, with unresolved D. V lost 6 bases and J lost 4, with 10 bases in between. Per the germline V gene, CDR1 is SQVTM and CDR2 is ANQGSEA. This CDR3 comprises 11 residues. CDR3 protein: CSVRVVYEQYF. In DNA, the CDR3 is TGCAGCGTCCGGGTCGTTTACGAGCAGTACTTC.

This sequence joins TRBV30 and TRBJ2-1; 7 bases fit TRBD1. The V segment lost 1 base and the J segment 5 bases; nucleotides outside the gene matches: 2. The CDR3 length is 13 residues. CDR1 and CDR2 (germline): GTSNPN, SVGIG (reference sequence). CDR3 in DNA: TGTGCCTGGAGTGCCGACAGGGACAATGAGCAGTTCTTC. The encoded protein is CAWSADRDNEQFF.

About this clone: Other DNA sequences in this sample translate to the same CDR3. In DNA, the CDR3 is TGTGCCAGTACCCCGGGACAGGGGTCCGGCGAGCAGTACTTC. Its translation: CASTPGQGSGEQYF. V gene TRBV19 combines with J gene TRBJ2-7; 10 bases fit TRBD1. Trimming removed 7 bases from V and 6 bases from J; junction bases left unmatched: 9. The CDR3 is made up of 14 amino acids. The germline CDR1 and CDR2 sequences are LNHDA and SQIVND (reference sequence).

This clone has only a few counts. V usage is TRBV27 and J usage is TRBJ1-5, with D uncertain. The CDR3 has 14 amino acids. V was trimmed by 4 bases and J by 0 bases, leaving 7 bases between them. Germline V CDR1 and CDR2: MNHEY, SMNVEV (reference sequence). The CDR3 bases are TGTGCCAGCAGTTCGGGGAATAGCAATCAGCCCCAGCATTTT. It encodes CASSSGNSNQPQHF.